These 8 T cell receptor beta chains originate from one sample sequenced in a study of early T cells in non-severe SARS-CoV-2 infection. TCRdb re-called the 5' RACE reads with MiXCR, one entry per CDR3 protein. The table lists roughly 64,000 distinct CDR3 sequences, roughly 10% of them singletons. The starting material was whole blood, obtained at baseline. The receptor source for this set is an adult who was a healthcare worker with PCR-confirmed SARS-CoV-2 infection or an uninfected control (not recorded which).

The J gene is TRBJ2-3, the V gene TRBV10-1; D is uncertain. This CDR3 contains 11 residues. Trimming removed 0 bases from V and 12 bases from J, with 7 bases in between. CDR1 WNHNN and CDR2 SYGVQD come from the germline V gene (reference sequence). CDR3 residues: CASSESGQQYF. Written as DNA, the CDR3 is TGCGCCAGCAGTGAGTCGGGCCAACAGTATTTT.

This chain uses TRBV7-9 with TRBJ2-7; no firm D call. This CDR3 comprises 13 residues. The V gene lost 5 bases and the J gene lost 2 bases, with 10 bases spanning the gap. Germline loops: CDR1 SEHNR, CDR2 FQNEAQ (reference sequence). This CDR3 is CASSPAAAYEQYF. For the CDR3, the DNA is TGTGCCAGCAGCCCCGCCGCAGCCTACGAGCAGTACTTC. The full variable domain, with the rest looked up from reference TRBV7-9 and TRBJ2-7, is DTGVSQNPRHKITKRGQNVTFRCDPISEHNRLYWYRQTLGQGPEFLTYFQNEAQLEKSRLLSDRFSAERPKGSFSTLEIQRTEQGDSAMYLCASSPAAAYEQYFGPGTRLTVT.

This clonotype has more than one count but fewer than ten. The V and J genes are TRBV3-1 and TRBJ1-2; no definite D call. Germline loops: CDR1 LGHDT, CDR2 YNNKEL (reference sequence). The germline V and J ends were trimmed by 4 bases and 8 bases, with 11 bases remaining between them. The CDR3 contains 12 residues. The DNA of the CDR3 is TGTGCCAGCAGCCTACGGACGGGCGGCTACACCTTC. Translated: CASSLRTGGYTF.

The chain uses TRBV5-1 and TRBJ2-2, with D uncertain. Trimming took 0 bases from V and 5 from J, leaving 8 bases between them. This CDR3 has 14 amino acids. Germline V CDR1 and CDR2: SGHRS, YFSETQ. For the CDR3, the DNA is TGCGCCAGCAGCTTGGTCAGTTTAACCGGGGAGCTGTTTTTT. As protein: CASSLVSLTGELFF.

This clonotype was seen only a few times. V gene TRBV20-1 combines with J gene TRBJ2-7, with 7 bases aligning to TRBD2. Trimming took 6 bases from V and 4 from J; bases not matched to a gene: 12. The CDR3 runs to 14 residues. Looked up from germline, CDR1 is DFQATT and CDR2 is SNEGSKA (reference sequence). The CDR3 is CSARPGLPGYEQYF. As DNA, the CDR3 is TGCAGTGCCCGTCCGGGACTACCTGGGTACGAGCAGTACTTC.

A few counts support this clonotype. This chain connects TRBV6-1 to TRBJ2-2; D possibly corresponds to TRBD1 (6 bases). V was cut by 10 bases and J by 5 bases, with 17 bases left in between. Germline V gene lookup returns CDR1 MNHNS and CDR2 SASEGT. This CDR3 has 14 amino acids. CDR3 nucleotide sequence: TGTGCCACCTCCCCGGGGCAGGGGACCGGGGAGCTGTTTTTT. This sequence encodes CATSPGQGTGELFF.

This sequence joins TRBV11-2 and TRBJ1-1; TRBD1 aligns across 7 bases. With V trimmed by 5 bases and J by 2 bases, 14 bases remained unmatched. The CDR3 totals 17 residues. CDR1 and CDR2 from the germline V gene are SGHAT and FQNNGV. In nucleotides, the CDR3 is TGTGCCAGCAGCATTATTCCGGGACAGCCGATTAACACTGAAGCTTTCTTT. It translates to CASSIIPGQPINTEAFF.

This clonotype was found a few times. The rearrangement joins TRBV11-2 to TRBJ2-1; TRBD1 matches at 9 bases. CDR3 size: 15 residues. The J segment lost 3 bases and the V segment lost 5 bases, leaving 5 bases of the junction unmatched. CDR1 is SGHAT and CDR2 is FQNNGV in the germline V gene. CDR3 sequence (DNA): TGTGCCAGCAGCCACGACAGGGGGAACTACAATGAGCAGTTCTTC. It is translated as CASSHDRGNYNEQFF. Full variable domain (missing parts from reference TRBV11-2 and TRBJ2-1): EAGVAQSPRYKIIEKRQSVAFWCNPISGHATLYWYQQILGQGPKLLIQFQNNGVVDDSQLPKDRFSAERLKGVDSTLKIQPAKLEDSAVYLCASSHDRGNYNEQFFGPGTRLTVL.